One and the same sample provided the 15 T cell receptor beta chains below, sequenced in a study of OX40 agonist ivuxolimab in advanced cancers. TCRdb's copy holds only in-frame clones and misses some; the assay was immunoSEQ multiplex PCR. The sample consists of roughly 100,000 clones, 90% of them appearing once. Sequencing was performed on CD4+ or CD8+ T cells sorted from blood, taken in a trial of the OX40 agonist ivuxolimab. The receptors originated from an adult with an advanced solid tumor such as melanoma, head and neck, liver or kidney cancer.

This clone was detected only a few times. The chain has TRBV29-1 and TRBJ1-2; D is undetermined. The CDR3 is made up of 15 amino acids. The V gene lost 4 bases and the J gene lost 0 bases, with 15 bases spanning the gap. The germline V gene encodes CDR1 SQVTM and CDR2 ANQGSEA. The CDR3: CSVGSGNRPNYGYTF. CDR3 sequence (DNA): TGCAGCGTTGGGAGCGGGAACCGCCCTAACTATGGCTACACCTTC. Looking up the rest from reference TRBV29-1 and TRBJ1-2 gives the full variable domain: SAVISQKPSRDICQRGTSLTIQCQVDSQVTMMFWYRQQPGQSLTLIATANQGSEATYESGFVIDKFPISRPNLTFSTLTVSNMSPEDSSIYLCSVGSGNRPNYGYTFGSGTRLTVV.

The V and J genes are TRBV29-1 and TRBJ1-3; D perhaps matches TRBD1 (5 bases). Germline V gene lookup returns CDR1 SQVTM and CDR2 ANQGSEA. Trimming removed 7 bases from V and 0 bases from J, with 13 bases in between. This CDR3 has 14 amino acids. CDR3 residues: CSALDGTSGNTIYF. The CDR3 DNA follows: TGCAGCGCTCTCGACGGGACCTCTGGAAACACCATATATTTT.

This chain links TRBV7-9 with TRBJ1-1, with D uncertain. Germline V gene data show CDR1 as SEHNR and CDR2 as FQNEAQ (reference sequence). Trimming shortened V by 3 bases and J by 0 bases, and 8 bases separated the two germline ends. The CDR3 extends over 14 amino acids. CDR3 residues: CASSFGLLNTEAFF. The CDR3, as DNA: TGTGCCAGCAGCTTCGGACTGTTGAACACTGAAGCTTTCTTT.

This clone has just a few counts. The chain is built from TRBV5-1 and TRBJ2-2, with 8 bases lining up with TRBD2. From germline, CDR1 is SGHRS and CDR2 YFSETQ. The CDR3 spans 15 residues. With V trimmed by 4 bases and J by 4 bases, 6 bases remained unmatched. For the CDR3, the DNA is TGCGCCAGCAGCGGTGCGGGGGGACTCACCGGGGAGCTGTTTTTT. Amino acid sequence: CASSGAGGLTGELFF.

The chain joins TRBV6-6 to TRBJ1-1, with 8 bases that match TRBD1. This CDR3 comprises 14 residues. Trimming at V came to 6 bases and at J to 1 base, leaving 4 bases not matched to a gene. Germline-derived CDR1 and CDR2 are MNHNY and SVGAGI (reference sequence). The CDR3 is CASSQGAKNTEAFF. CDR3 coding DNA: TGTGCCAGCAGCCAGGGGGCGAAGAACACTGAAGCTTTCTTT.

The rearrangement joins TRBV7-9 to TRBJ2-2; D is unclear. The CDR3 is made up of 12 amino acids. Germline CDR1 is SEHNR and CDR2 is FQNEAQ (reference sequence). V lost 5 bases and J lost 6, with 7 bases in between. The CDR3 nucleotides read TGTGCCAGCAGCCCCCTCTCCGGGGAGCTGTTTTTT. It translates to CASSPLSGELFF.

J is TRBJ2-6 and V is TRBV14; D not resolved. The CDR3 length is 23 residues. V dropped 2 bases and J dropped 0 bases, with 29 bases sitting between them. CDR1 and CDR2 from the germline V gene are SGHDN and FVKESK. CDR3 DNA sequence: TGTGCCAGCAGCCAATACGAGACACCTTCCGGCGTACGATTTAGCTCTGGGGCCAACGTCCTGACTTTC. This codes for CASSQYETPSGVRFSSGANVLTF.

This clone has only a few counts. This sequence joins TRBV7-9 and TRBJ1-4, with D uncertain. Deletions cut 1 base from V and 6 bases from J, with 3 bases between. Germline lookup yields CDR1 SEHNR and CDR2 FQNEAQ (reference sequence). The CDR3 loop spans 12 amino acids. In DNA form, the CDR3 reads TGTGCCAGCAGCTTAGTGGATGAAAAACTGTTTTTT. As protein: CASSLVDEKLFF.

J is TRBJ1-2 and V is TRBV5-1, with unresolved D. Per the germline V gene, CDR1 is SGHRS and CDR2 is YFSETQ. CDR3 length: 15 residues. V was shortened by 4 bases and J by 4 bases, with 17 bases between the two germline ends. CDR3 in amino acids: CASSGSRLGTYGYTF. CDR3 nucleotide sequence: TGCGCCAGCAGCGGATCCAGGCTGGGTACCTATGGCTACACCTTC. The entire variable domain, with the rest obtained from reference TRBV5-1 and TRBJ1-2, is as follows: KAGVTQTPRYLIKTRGQQVTLSCSPISGHRSVSWYQQTPGQGLQFLFEYFSETQRNKGNFPGRFSGRQFSNSRSEMNVSTLELGDSALYLCASSGSRLGTYGYTFGSGTRLTVV.

The gene calls are TRBV2 and TRBJ1-2; no clear D gene. Trimming stripped 3 bases from V and 4 bases from J, with 3 bases between. Germline V CDR1 and CDR2: SNHLY, FYNNEI. The CDR3 sequence is 11 residues long. The CDR3 DNA follows: TGTGCCAGCAGTGAGCCCTATGGCTACACCTTC. Its protein product is CASSEPYGYTF. The full variable domain, rest sourced from reference TRBV2 and TRBJ1-2, is EPEVTQTPSHQVTQMGQEVILRCVPISNHLYFYWYRQILGQKVEFLVSFYNNEISEKSEIFDDQFSVERPDGSNFTLKIRSTKLEDSAMYFCASSEPYGYTFGSGTRLTVV.

DNA of the CDR3: TGTGCCAGCAGCCCCGTCGGGGGATCTGGAAACACCATATATTTT. The encoded protein is CASSPVGGSGNTIYF. The chain has TRBV11-2 and TRBJ1-3, with D possibly TRBD1 on 5 matching bases. From germline, CDR1 is SGHAT and CDR2 FQNNGV. This CDR3 has 15 residues. V shed 5 bases and J shed 1 base, with 12 bases lying between them.

V is TRBV11-1 and J is TRBJ2-3, with TRBD2 matching 8 bases. The CDR3 consists of 16 residues. V was clipped by 1 base and J by 2 bases; unmatched bases: 5. The germline CDR1 and CDR2 sequences are SGHAT and FQDESV (reference sequence). The CDR3 nucleotides are TGTGCCAGCAGCTTAGTAGCTAGCGGGCCCACAGATACGCAGTATTTT. Protein product: CASSLVASGPTDTQYF.

The chain combines TRBV30 with TRBJ1-1; tentatively, D is TRBD1 (6 bases). Germline loops: CDR1 GTSNPN, CDR2 SVGIG (reference sequence). V lost 8 bases and J lost 6, with 16 bases in between. The CDR3 is 12 residues long. CDR3: CAAKRTVSEAFF. The CDR3 DNA is TGTGCCGCGAAACGGACAGTTTCTGAAGCTTTCTTT.

This clone was recorded only once. This specimen includes other DNA sequences encoding the same CDR3. The chain is built from TRBV11-2 and TRBJ2-7; no clear D gene. The V and J ends lost 5 bases and 3 bases respectively, with 8 bases between them. The CDR3 consists of 12 residues. Per germline, CDR1 SGHAT and CDR2 FQNNGV. CDR3 nucleotides: TGTGCCAGCAGCCTTTTCTACTACGAGCAGTACTTC. This codes for CASSLFYYEQYF.

The J gene is TRBJ2-2, the V gene TRBV5-4; unclear D gene. V gave up 0 bases and J gave up 1 base, with 13 bases separating them. Germline-derived CDR1 and CDR2 are SGHNT and YYREEE (reference sequence). CDR3 length: 17 residues. DNA for the CDR3: TGTGCCAGCAGCTTGGCCCCCTCGATACAGAACACCGGGGAGCTGTTTTTT. As protein: CASSLAPSIQNTGELFF.